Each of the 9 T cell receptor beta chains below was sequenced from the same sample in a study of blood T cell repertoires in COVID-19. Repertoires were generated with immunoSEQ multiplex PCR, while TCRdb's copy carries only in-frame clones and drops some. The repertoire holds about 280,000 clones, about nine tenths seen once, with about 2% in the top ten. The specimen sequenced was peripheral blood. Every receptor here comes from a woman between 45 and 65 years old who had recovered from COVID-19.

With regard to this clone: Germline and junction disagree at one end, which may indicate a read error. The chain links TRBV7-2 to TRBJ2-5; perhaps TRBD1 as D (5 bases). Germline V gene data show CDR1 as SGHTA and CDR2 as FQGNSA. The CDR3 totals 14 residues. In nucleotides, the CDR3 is TGTGCCGGCAGCCTTCCCCGACAGCTAGATACCCAGTACTTC. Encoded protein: CAGSLPRQLDTQYF.

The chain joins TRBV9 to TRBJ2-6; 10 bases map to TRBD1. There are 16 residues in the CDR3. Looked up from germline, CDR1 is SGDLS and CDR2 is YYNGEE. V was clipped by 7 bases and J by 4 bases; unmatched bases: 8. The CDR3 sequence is CASRRDRGAGANVLTF. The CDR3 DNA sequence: TGTGCCAGCCGCCGGGACAGGGGCGCCGGGGCCAACGTCCTGACTTTC.

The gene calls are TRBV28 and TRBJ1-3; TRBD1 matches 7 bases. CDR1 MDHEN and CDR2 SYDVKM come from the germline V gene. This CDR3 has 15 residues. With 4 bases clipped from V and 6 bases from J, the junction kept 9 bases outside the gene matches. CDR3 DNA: TGTGCCAGCAGTTCAATGACAGGGCGAGAAAACACCATATATTTT. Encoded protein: CASSSMTGRENTIYF.

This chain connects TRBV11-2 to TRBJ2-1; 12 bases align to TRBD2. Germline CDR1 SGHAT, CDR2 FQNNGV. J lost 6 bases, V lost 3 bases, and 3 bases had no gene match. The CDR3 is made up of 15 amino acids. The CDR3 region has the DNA TGTGCCAGCAGCTTCGGGACTAGCGGGCGCAATGAGCAGTTCTTC. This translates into CASSFGTSGRNEQFF. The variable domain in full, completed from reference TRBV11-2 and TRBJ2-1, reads EAGVAQSPRYKIIEKRQSVAFWCNPISGHATLYWYQQILGQGPKLLIQFQNNGVVDDSQLPKDRFSAERLKGVDSTLKIQPAKLEDSAVYLCASSFGTSGRNEQFFGPGTRLTVL.

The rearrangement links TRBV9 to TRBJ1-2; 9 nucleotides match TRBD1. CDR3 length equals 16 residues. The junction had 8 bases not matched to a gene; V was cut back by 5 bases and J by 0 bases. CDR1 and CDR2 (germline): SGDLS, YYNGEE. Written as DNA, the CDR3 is TGTGCCAGCAGGGCCGCGGGACAGGGAACTAACTATGGCTACACCTTC. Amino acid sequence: CASRAAGQGTNYGYTF.

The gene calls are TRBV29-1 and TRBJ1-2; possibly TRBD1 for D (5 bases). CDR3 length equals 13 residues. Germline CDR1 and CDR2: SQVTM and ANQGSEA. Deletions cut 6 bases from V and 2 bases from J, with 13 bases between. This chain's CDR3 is CSVPDSENYGYTF. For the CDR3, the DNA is TGCAGCGTACCAGACAGTGAGAACTATGGCTACACCTTC.

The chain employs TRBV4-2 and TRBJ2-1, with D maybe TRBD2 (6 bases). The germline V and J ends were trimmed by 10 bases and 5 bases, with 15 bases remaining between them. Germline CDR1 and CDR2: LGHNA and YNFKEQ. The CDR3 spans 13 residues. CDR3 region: CATGLGGNNEQFF. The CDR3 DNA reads TGTGCCACCGGTCTGGGGGGAAACAATGAGCAGTTCTTC.

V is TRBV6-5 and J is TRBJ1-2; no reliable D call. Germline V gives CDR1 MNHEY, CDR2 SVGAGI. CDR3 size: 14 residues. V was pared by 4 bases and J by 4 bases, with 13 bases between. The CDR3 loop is CASSSPRRPYGYTF. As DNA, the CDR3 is TGTGCCAGCAGTTCCCCTCGGAGGCCCTATGGCTACACCTTC.

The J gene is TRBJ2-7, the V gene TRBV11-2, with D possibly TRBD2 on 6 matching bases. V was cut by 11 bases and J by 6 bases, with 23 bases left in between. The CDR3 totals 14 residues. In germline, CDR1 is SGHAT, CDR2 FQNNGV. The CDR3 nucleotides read TGTGCCGGGGCAGGGTATCCCCACGGGGGCGAGCAGTACTTC. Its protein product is CAGAGYPHGGEQYF.